This entry concerns a single TCR beta chain. Its antigen remains unidentified. The data belong to a study of T cells after posttransplantation cyclophosphamide. Treatment was busulfan-fludarabine conditioning, a marrow graft, and cyclophosphamide on days +3 and +4. Generated by immunoSEQ multiplex PCR, the TCRdb table keeps only in-frame clones and is missing some. The repertoire holds about 43,000 clones, with roughly 88% as singletons. Germline values: CDR1 SNHLY, CDR2 FYNNEI. CDR3 length: 13 residues. Trimming left V 8 bases short and J 3 bases short, with 13 bases between. General study points: Recipient CMV seropositivity and CMV reactivation strongly tracked TRB clonality.

The sequences come from PBMCs, collected about 64 days after allogeneic stem cell transplant with posttransplant cyclophosphamide. This clonotype was sampled from a male patient between 55 and 70 years old who received an allogeneic stem cell transplant from a related donor and was CMV-positive. Some T cells may be the graft donor's. The chain recombines TRBV2 with TRBJ1-1, with TRBD1 as a possible D gene (5 bases). The CDR3, as DNA: TGTGCCAGCGGGCAGGGTACGGACACTGAAGCTTTCTTT. Protein: CASGQGTDTEAFF.